These T cell receptor beta chains were read from a single sample in a study of blood T cell repertoires in COVID-19. Clones were sequenced by immunoSEQ multiplex PCR, and TCRdb holds only the in-frame ones, with some missing. The table records 140,000 or so clones, about 87% of them present only once. The sequencing sample was made of peripheral blood. The receptor set was obtained from a woman aged 45-60 years with acute or convalescent COVID-19. Both conserved end residues are part of each CDR3. The D gene is left open where the match is weak. Size is omitted from some rows. Given values are once, few, many or a class for expanded clones.

d_gene: TRBD1
v_gene: TRBV18
j_gene: TRBJ2-3
abundance: -
CDR3nt: TGTGCCAGCTCACCCGGACAGGGAGCCACAGATACGCAGTATTTT
CDR3aa: CASSPGQGATDTQYF

d_gene: -
v_gene: TRBV19
j_gene: TRBJ2-7
abundance: -
CDR3nt: TGTGCCAGTAGTCCCTCCGGGACTGGGTCCTACGAGCAGTACTTC
CDR3aa: CASSPSGTGSYEQYF

d_gene: TRBD1
v_gene: TRBV5-5
j_gene: TRBJ1-1
abundance: -
CDR3nt: TGTGCCAGCAGCTTGGGGGCGGGACAGGGGTTCACTGAAGCTTTCTTT
CDR3aa: CASSLGAGQGFTEAFF

d_gene: TRBD2
v_gene: TRBV24-1
j_gene: TRBJ2-1
abundance: -
CDR3nt: TGTGCCACCAGTCCCTTCCGGACTAGCGGGAGTGTATTGGCCGAGCAGTTCTTC
CDR3aa: CATSPFRTSGSVLAEQFF

d_gene: -
v_gene: TRBV6-6
j_gene: TRBJ2-7
abundance: -
CDR3nt: TGTGCCAGCAGTTACGGGGGGACTGACGAGCAGTACTTC
CDR3aa: CASSYGGTDEQYF

d_gene: TRBD1
v_gene: TRBV30
j_gene: TRBJ1-2
abundance: -
CDR3nt: TGTGCCTGGAGCATAACAGGGGTCTTCTATGGCTACACCTTC
CDR3aa: CAWSITGVFYGYTF

d_gene: TRBD1
v_gene: TRBV5-5
j_gene: TRBJ1-2
abundance: -
CDR3nt: TGTGCCAGCAGCTTGCAGGGGGAGTATGGCTACACCTTC
CDR3aa: CASSLQGEYGYTF

d_gene: -
v_gene: TRBV3-1/TRBV3-2
j_gene: TRBJ2-7
abundance: -
CDR3nt: TGTGCCAGCAGCCAAGATAACACCGCCGACGAGCAGTACTTC
CDR3aa: CASSQDNTADEQYF

d_gene: -
v_gene: TRBV7-2
j_gene: TRBJ2-7
abundance: -
CDR3nt: TGTGCCAGCGGCCCAACCAGGGGCAGCTACGAGCAGTACTTC
CDR3aa: CASGPTRGSYEQYF

d_gene: -
v_gene: TRBV24-1
j_gene: TRBJ1-4
abundance: -
CDR3nt: TGTGCCACCAGTGTCGGAGAAAGCGAACTGTTTTTT
CDR3aa: CATSVGESELFF

d_gene: -
v_gene: TRBV27
j_gene: TRBJ1-1
abundance: -
CDR3nt: TGTGCCAGCAGGTCAGGGGTAAGCACTGAAGCTTTCTTT
CDR3aa: CASRSGVSTEAFF

d_gene: -
v_gene: TRBV9
j_gene: TRBJ2-2
abundance: -
CDR3nt: TGTGCCAGCAGCGAGGGGGCGAACACCGGGGAGCTGTTTTTT
CDR3aa: CASSEGANTGELFF

d_gene: TRBD2
v_gene: TRBV27
j_gene: TRBJ2-1
abundance: -
CDR3nt: TGTGCCAGCAGTCCCCCCCTTAGCGGGAGAAAGAACAATGAGCAGTTCTTC
CDR3aa: CASSPPLSGRKNNEQFF

d_gene: -
v_gene: TRBV9
j_gene: TRBJ2-1
abundance: -
CDR3nt: TGTGCCAGCAGCTTTCGGACTGGATTCAGCTCCTACAATGAGCAGTTCTTC
CDR3aa: CASSFRTGFSSYNEQFF

d_gene: TRBD1
v_gene: TRBV5-6
j_gene: TRBJ1-2
abundance: -
CDR3nt: TGTGCCAGCAGCTTGGGCGCAGGGGGCGGAGGCTACACCTTC
CDR3aa: CASSLGAGGGGYTF

d_gene: -
v_gene: TRBV28
j_gene: TRBJ2-1
abundance: -
CDR3nt: TGTGCCAGCAGTCCTCCCGGGAGACGGAGCTACAATGAGCAGTTCTTC
CDR3aa: CASSPPGRRSYNEQFF

d_gene: -
v_gene: TRBV28
j_gene: TRBJ1-5
abundance: few
CDR3nt: TGTGCCAGCAGTTTATTAGGGGTTCGAAATCAGCCCCAGCATTTT
CDR3aa: CASSLLGVRNQPQHF

d_gene: -
v_gene: TRBV24-1
j_gene: TRBJ2-2
abundance: -
CDR3nt: TGTGCCACCAGTGATTCGAAGACAGGTAACACCGGGGAGCTGTTTTTT
CDR3aa: CATSDSKTGNTGELFF

d_gene: -
v_gene: TRBV5-6
j_gene: TRBJ1-4
abundance: -
CDR3nt: TGTGCCAGCAGCTTGGAGGGGGGGACTAATGAAAAACTGTTTTTT
CDR3aa: CASSLEGGTNEKLFF

d_gene: -
v_gene: TRBV10-3
j_gene: TRBJ2-1
abundance: once
CDR3nt: TGTGCCATCAGGGGTCGGGACTCTACCTACAATGAGCAGTTCTTC
CDR3aa: CAIRGRDSTYNEQFF

d_gene: -
v_gene: TRBV5-4
j_gene: TRBJ2-1
abundance: -
CDR3nt: TGTGCCAGCAGCTTGGCGATTAGCGGAGGTTACAATGAGCAGTTCTTC
CDR3aa: CASSLAISGGYNEQFF

d_gene: TRBD1
v_gene: TRBV4-1
j_gene: TRBJ1-1
abundance: -
CDR3nt: TGCGCCAGCAGCCAAGTTTTTTATGTACAGGGGGCCTCGGAACTTGAAGCTTTCTTT
CDR3aa: CASSQVFYVQGASELEAFF

d_gene: TRBD1
v_gene: TRBV4-2
j_gene: TRBJ1-1
abundance: once
CDR3nt: TGTGCCAGCAGCCAAGAGACAGGGGTGAGCACTGAAGCTTTCTTT
CDR3aa: CASSQETGVSTEAFF

d_gene: TRBD2
v_gene: TRBV9
j_gene: TRBJ2-1
abundance: -
CDR3nt: TGTGCCAGCAGCGTCTCTAGCGGGAGTGGGCACAATGAGCAGTTCTTC
CDR3aa: CASSVSSGSGHNEQFF